The 10 T cell receptor beta chains listed next were all sequenced from one sample in a study of ipilimumab plus nivolumab after autologous stem cell transplantation. Assay: immunoSEQ multiplex PCR; the TCRdb copy retains only in-frame clones and omits some. The sample has 17,000 or so clones, roughly 84% seen once. The sequencing here drew on PBMCs, taken in a trial of ipilimumab plus nivolumab as post-transplant consolidation. These receptors all come from a male donor with diffuse large B-cell lymphoma.

This sequence joins TRBV11-3 and TRBJ2-5; D is possibly TRBD2 (5 bases). The CDR3 runs to 14 residues. Trimming removed 1 base at V and 3 bases at J, with 9 bases between. Germline assignment: CDR1 SGHNT and CDR2 YENEEA. CDR3 amino acids: CASSLGENEETQYF. The CDR3 bases are TGTGCCAGCAGCTTAGGGGAGAATGAAGAGACCCAGTACTTC.

The V and J genes are TRBV29-1 and TRBJ1-2, with D perhaps matching TRBD1 (5 bases). CDR3 length: 14 amino acids. Germline V CDR1 and CDR2: SQVTM, ANQGSEA. The V and J ends lost 6 bases and 0 bases respectively, with 14 bases between them. The CDR3: CSVYTGWANYGYTF. The CDR3 nucleotides read TGCAGCGTCTATACAGGATGGGCTAACTATGGCTACACCTTC.

The chain links TRBV18 to TRBJ2-1; 11 nucleotides line up with TRBD2. Trimming removed 0 bases from V and 9 bases from J; junction bases left unmatched: 4. CDR3 length equals 15 residues. Germline values: CDR1 KGHSH, CDR2 LQKENI. This chain's CDR3 is CASSPPSSGGGEQFF. The CDR3 coding sequence is TGTGCCAGCTCACCACCGAGTAGCGGGGGGGGTGAGCAGTTCTTC. Looking up the rest from reference TRBV18 and TRBJ2-1 gives the full variable domain: NAGVMQNPRHLVRRRGQEARLRCSPMKGHSHVYWYRQLPEEGLKFMVYLQKENIIDESGMPKERFSAEFPKEGPSILRIQQVVRGDSAAYFCASSPPSSGGGEQFFGPGTRLTVL.

The V call is TRBV5-4, the J call TRBJ1-6; unclear D gene. This CDR3 is built from 15 residues. CDR1 and CDR2 from the germline V gene are SGHNT and YYREEE (reference sequence). V lost 5 bases and J lost 8, with 17 bases in between. For the CDR3, the DNA is TGTGCCAGCAGGACCGAAGGGTCAATAGATTCACCCCTCCACTTT. It yields the protein CASRTEGSIDSPLHF.

This chain connects TRBV13 to TRBJ2-7; no reliable D call. V dropped 5 bases and J dropped 2 bases, with 13 bases sitting between them. The CDR3 is 14 amino acids. Germline loops: CDR1 PRHDT, CDR2 FYEKMQ (reference sequence). CDR3 nucleotides: TGTGCCAGCAGCGAAGAAGTTAGGGCCTACGAGCAGTACTTC. Amino acid sequence: CASSEEVRAYEQYF.

This clone has a single count. The chain uses TRBV19 and TRBJ1-5; maybe TRBD1 (5 bases). The germline gives CDR1 LNHDA, CDR2 SQIVND (reference sequence). Trimming stripped 4 bases from V and 3 bases from J, with 13 bases between. CDR3 length equals 15 residues. DNA of the CDR3: TGTGCCAGTAGTAGGCAGGGAATTACCAATCAGCCCCAGCATTTT. Encoded protein: CASSRQGITNQPQHF.

The gene calls are TRBV14 and TRBJ1-4; D may be TRBD1 (6 bases). The CDR3 has 14 residues. With 1 base removed from V and 7 bases from J, the gap between germline ends came to 10 bases. Germline CDR1 and CDR2: SGHDN and FVKESK. CDR3 sequence (DNA): TGTGCCAGCAGCCAAGCTGGGGGCATTGAAAAACTGTTTTTT. Its protein product is CASSQAGGIEKLFF.

This clone was picked up one time. CDR3 in amino acids: CASSSRGMADTQYF. CDR3 nucleotide sequence: TGTGCCAGCAGCTCCAGGGGTATGGCAGATACGCAGTATTTT. The chain combines TRBV7-1 with TRBJ2-3; weak D call: TRBD1 (6 bases). TRBV7-1 is classed as an ORF, of uncertain function. V was cut by 3 bases and J by 4 bases, with 11 bases left in between. The CDR3 covers 14 residues.

This chain connects TRBV4-2 to TRBJ1-5; D is unresolved. Germline CDR1 reads LGHNA; CDR2 reads YNFKEQ. The CDR3 extends over 16 amino acids. Trimming pared 0 bases from V and 0 bases from J, leaving 9 bases between. The CDR3: CASSQDLGYSNQPQHF. CDR3 coding DNA: TGTGCCAGCAGCCAAGATTTGGGCTATAGCAATCAGCCCCAGCATTTT.

CDR3 amino acids: CASSKGEQETQYF. CDR3 DNA sequence: TGTGCCAGCAGCAAGGGAGAGCAAGAGACCCAGTACTTC. The genes are TRBV21-1 and TRBJ2-5; TRBD2, the table's D call, lacks a check against the DNA. TRBV21-1 is flagged as a pseudogene. The CDR3 loop spans 13 amino acids.